This T cell receptor (beta chain) derives from a study of neurological immune-mediated disorders. Study findings and constraints: TCR-beta repertoires seemed private in all groups, with no expanded CDR3 amino acid sequences shared.

CDR1 is LGHDT, CDR2 YNNKEL, per germline (reference sequence). V was clipped by 3 bases and J by 2 bases; unmatched bases: 5. The CDR3 loop spans 15 amino acids. The sample holds many counts of this clonotype. The antigen remains undetermined. MiXCR, run by TCRdb on the 5' RACE reads, gives a single entry per CDR3 protein. The data show some 41,000 distinct CDR3 sequences, approximately 15% seen once. The origin of this receptor is a woman aged 60-70 years with HTLV-1-associated myelopathy (HAM/TSP). What was sequenced was CD4+ T cells from blood. The J gene is TRBJ1-1, the V gene TRBV3-1; 8 nucleotides agree with TRBD1. The CDR3 DNA reads as TGTGCCAGCAGCCATTCGGACAGGGTTAACACTGAAGCTTTCTTT. Translating it yields CASSHSDRVNTEAFF.